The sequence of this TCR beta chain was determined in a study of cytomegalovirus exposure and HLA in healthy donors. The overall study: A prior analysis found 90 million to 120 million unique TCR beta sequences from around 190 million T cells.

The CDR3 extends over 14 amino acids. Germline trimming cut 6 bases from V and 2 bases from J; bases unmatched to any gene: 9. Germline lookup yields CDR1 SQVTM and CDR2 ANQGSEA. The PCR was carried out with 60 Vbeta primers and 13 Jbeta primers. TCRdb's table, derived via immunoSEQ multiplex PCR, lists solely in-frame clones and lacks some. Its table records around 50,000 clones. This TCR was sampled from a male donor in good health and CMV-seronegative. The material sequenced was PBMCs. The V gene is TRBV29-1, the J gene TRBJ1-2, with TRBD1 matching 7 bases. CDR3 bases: TGCAGCGTCCCGGAGGGGGCGAGCAACTATGGCTACACCTTC. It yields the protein CSVPEGASNYGYTF.